This TCR beta chain is drawn from a study of monozygotic twins with inflammatory bowel disease. TCRdb re-called the 5' RACE reads; one entry per CDR3 protein, DNA not given. This listing includes about 380,000 distinct CDR3 sequences. Turning to this clonotype: The antigen is undetermined.

This CDR3 has 14 amino acids. Germline V gene sequence: CDR1 SGHTA, CDR2 FQGNSA. Study-wide results and caveats: The co-twins with IBD showed lower TCRbeta diversity (inverse Simpson) than their healthy siblings. Versus healthy twins, IBD patients showed fewer clonotypes shared with others, especially with disease activity.

Specimen: blood. The receptor was derived from a human donor with ulcerative colitis or Crohn's disease, or a healthy co-twin of an affected twin (not recorded which). The chain has TRBV7-2 and TRBJ2-3. CDR3 amino acids: CASSSMPEEYTQYF.